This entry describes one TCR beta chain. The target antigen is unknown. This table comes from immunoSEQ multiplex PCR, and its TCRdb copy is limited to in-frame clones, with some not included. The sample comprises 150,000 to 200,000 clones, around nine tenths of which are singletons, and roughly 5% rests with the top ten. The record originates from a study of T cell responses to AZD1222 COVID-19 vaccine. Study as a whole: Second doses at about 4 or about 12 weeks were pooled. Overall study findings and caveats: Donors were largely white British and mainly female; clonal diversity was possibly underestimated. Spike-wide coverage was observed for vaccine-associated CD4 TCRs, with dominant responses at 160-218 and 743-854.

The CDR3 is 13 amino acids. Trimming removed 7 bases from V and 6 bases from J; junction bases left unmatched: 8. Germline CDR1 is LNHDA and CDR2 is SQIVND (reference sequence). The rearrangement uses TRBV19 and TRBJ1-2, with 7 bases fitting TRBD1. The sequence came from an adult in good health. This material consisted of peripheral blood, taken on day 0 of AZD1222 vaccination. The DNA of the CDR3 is TGTGCCAGTAAGGGAGACAGGGTGGATGGCTACACCTTC. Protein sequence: CASKGDRVDGYTF.